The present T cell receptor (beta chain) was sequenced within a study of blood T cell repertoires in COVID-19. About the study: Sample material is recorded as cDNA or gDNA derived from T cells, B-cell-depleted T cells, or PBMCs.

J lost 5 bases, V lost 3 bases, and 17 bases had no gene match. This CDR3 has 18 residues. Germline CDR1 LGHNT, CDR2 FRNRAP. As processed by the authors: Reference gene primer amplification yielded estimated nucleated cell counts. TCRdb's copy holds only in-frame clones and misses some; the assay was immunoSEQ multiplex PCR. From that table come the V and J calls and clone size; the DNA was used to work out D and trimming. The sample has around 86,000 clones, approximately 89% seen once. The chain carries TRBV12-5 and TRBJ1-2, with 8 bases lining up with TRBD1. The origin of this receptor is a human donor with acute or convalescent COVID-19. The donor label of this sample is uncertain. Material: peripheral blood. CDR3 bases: TGTGCTAGTGGTTTCGATCCGGGACAGGTCCGGCTCCGGTATGGCTACACCTTC. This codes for CASGFDPGQVRLRYGYTF.